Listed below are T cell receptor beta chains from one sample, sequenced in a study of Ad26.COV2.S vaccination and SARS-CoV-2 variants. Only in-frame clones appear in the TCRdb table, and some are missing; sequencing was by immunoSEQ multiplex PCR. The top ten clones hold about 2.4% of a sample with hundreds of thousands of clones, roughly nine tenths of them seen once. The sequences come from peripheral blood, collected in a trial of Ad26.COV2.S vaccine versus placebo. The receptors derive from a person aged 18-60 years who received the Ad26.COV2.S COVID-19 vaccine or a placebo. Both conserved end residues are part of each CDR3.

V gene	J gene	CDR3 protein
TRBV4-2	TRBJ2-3	CASSQDRGGGTDTQYF
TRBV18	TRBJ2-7	CASSPPRRGPTEQYF
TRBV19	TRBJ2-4	CASSNPLAGGAKNIQYF
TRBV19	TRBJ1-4	CASEDRFSEKLFF
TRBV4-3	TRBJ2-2	CASSQGPGGTGELFF
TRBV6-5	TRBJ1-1	CASSYSLGRAGEAFF
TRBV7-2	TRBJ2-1	CASSFSSGSTIRNEQFF
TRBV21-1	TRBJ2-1	CASSYQPGTSGYNEQFF
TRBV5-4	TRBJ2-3	CASSSGAGKTDTQYF
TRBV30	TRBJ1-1	CAWSGKNRGDTEAFF
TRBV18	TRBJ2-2	CASSPSGRESVGELFF
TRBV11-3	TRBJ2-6	CASNTDSGANVLTF
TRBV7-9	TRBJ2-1	CASSPSSYNEQFF
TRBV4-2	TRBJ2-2	CASSPRLAGANGELFF
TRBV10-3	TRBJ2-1	CAISEGLSNEQFF
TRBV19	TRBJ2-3	CASSHRATYTDTQYF
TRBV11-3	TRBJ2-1	CASGATSGRNNEQFF
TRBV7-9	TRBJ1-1	CASSLGQGRTEAFF
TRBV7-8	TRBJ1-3	CASSPTGNSGNTIYF
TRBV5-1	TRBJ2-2	CASSFSHPTNTGELFF
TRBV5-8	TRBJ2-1	CASSPRTRRQFF
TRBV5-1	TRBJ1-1	CASSVGNTGSTEAFF
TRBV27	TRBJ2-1	CASSLYDYGEQFF
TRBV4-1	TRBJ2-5	CASSQERGGAGETQYF
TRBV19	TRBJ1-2	CASSILQDGGYTF
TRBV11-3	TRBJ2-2	CASSRPLGLQAGELFF
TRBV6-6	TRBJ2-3	CASSTRDRVTDTQYF
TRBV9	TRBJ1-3	CASSAPGQGLGNTIYF
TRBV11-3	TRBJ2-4	CASSSRTVTRVQYF
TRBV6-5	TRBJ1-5	CASRILQLQPQHF
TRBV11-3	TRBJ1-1	CASSPQLNTEAFF
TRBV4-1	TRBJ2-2	CASSQIRSGRVGTGELFF
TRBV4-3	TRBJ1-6	CASSQGTGSPSSRSPLHF
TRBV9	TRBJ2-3	CASSVSGREDTQYF
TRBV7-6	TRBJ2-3	CASSFDRLASGRTDTQYF
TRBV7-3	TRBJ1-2	CASSPGLGRQAGFGYTF
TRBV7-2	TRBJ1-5	CASSSGQGENQPQHF
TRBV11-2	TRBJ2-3	CASSGATDTQYF
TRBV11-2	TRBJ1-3	CASSSRPDDGNTIYF
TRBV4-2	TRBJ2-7	CASSQGTGDMHEQYF
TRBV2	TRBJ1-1	CASSVGLNTEAFF
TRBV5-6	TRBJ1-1	CASSFWWAVNTEAFF
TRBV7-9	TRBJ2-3	CASSSLAAKRTDTQYF